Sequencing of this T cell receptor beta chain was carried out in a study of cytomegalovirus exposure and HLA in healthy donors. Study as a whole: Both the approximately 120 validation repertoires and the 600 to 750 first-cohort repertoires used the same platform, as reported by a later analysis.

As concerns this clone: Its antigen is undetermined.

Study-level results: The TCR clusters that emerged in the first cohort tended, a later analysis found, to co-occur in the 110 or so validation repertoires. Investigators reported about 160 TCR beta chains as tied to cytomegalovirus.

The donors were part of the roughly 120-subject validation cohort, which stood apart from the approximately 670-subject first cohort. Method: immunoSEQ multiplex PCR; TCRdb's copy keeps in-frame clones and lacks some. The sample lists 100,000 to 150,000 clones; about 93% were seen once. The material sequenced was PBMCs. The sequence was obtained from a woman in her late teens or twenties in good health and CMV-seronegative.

In nucleotides, the CDR3 is TGTGCCAGCACCCCAGGGGGGAGGAGGTCCGGGGAGCTGTTTTTT. As protein: CASTPGGRRSGELFF. The V call is TRBV21-1, the J call TRBJ2-2; the DNA was not compared with TRBD1, the D call given in the table. TRBV21-1 is a pseudogene. The CDR3 has 15 amino acids.